This T cell receptor beta chain emerged from a study of graft-versus-host responses after intestinal transplantation. About the study: The whole recipient group had anti-thymocyte globulin induction followed by tacrolimus and steroids for around three years.

The germline gives CDR1 SGHAT, CDR2 FQNNGV. This CDR3 is 15 amino acids long. V was clipped by 8 bases and J by 5 bases; unmatched bases: 13. As concerns this clone: Its antigen is as yet unknown.

Clones were read by immunoSEQ multiplex PCR, and TCRdb kept only the in-frame ones, dropping some. The sample consists of some 130,000 clones, approximately 95% of them appearing once. Study observations and caveats: Circulating GvH clone levels at their peak were associated with HvG declines (early post-transplant). There were GvH clones found in recipient marrow, and some of them appeared first in ileum or blood. Allografts carried high graft-versus-host to host-versus-graft clonal ratios in patients having graft-donor T cell macrochimerism.

The chain employs TRBV11-2 and TRBJ2-5; 8 bases map to TRBD1. The input for sequencing was unstimulated CD4+ T cells sorted from spleen or lymph node cells, taken before intestinal transplant. This receptor was identified in a human donor who received an intestinal transplant. CDR3 loop: CASRNQGASRETQYF. CDR3 coding DNA: TGTGCCAGCCGTAACCAGGGGGCGAGTCGGGAGACCCAGTACTTC.